This T cell receptor beta chain was obtained from a study of T cell responses to AZD1222 COVID-19 vaccine. Study conclusions and caveats: Only a handful of AZD1222 recipients, six or seven in all, had baseline seropositivity. Regions left unmutated in variants are reportedly the target of nearly half of spike-specific TCRs. Dominant CD4 TCR responses targeted spike regions 160-218 and 743-854. Once two AZD1222 doses were given, Spike-specific TCR breadth and depth went up.

In regard to this clone: No antigen is known for it.

Trimming removed 1 base from V and 6 bases from J, with 13 bases in between. CDR1 and CDR2 (germline): MNHNS, SASEGT. This CDR3 region has 14 residues. Using immunoSEQ multiplex PCR, the repertoire was profiled, and TCRdb retains in-frame clones only, with some absent. The repertoire includes around 110,000 clones, roughly 93% of them detected once, and 1.6% sits in the top ten. The chain is built from TRBV6-1 and TRBJ2-7; D gene unclear. This material consisted of peripheral blood, taken 28 days after the second AZD1222 dose. The clonotype originates from an adult who received the AZD1222 COVID-19 vaccine. In DNA, the CDR3 is TGTGCCAGCAGTGAAGGGGGATTAGTGCGCGAGCAGTACTTC. It translates to CASSEGGLVREQYF.